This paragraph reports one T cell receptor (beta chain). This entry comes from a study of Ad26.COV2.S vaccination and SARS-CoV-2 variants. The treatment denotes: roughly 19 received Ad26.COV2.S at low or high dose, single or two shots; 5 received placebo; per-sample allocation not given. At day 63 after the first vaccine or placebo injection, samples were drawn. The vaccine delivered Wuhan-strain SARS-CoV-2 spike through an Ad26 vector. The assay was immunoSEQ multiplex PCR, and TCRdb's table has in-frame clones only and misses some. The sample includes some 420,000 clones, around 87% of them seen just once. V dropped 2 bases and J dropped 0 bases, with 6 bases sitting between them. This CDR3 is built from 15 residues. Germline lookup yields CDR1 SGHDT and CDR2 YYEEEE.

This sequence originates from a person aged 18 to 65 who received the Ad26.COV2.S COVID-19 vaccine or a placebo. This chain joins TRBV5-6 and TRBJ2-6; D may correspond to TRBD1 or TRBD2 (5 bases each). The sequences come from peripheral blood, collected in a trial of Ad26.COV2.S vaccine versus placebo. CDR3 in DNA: TGTGCCAGCAGCTTTGGGACCTCTGGGGCCAACGTCCTGACTTTC. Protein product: CASSFGTSGANVLTF.